This TCR beta chain was observed in a study of Graves' ophthalmopathy and Graves' hyperthyroidism. Study background: Calling hyperthyroidism stable required that no ophthalmopathy show up within 18 months of follow-up. General study results and limits: Ophthalmopathy and stable hyperthyroidism were discriminated by a 13-signature model, with over 85% sensitivity and around 81% specificity.

Enrolled hyperthyroidism patients had a new diagnosis, a duration under 2 months, and an age of 18 to 65. The study excluded patients with other autoimmune diseases, uncontrolled infections, pregnancy or lactation. The authors amplified TCR beta CDR3 regions, and they did so from RNA transcripts for repertoire sequencing. The workflow started with a first-round RT-PCR run with HTBI primers and then moved on to a second-round multiplex PCR. Via MiXCR, TCRdb re-called the multiplex PCR reads, giving one row per CDR3 protein. The data show about 500,000 distinct CDR3 sequences, with about 40% seen just once and 4% to 5% held by the top ten. Notes on this clonotype: The antigen is undetermined.

This CDR3 has 15 amino acids. Germline CDR1 LNHNV, CDR2 YYDKDF (reference sequence). The V end lost 9 bases, the J end lost 2 bases, and 19 bases lay between the germline ends. The source of this sequence is an adult man with Graves' hyperthyroidism. The chain couples TRBV15 to TRBJ2-5; unclear D gene. The sample consisted of peripheral blood or thyroid tissue (not recorded which). The CDR3 bases are TGTGCCACGAAGTTTGGGCGGAACAGACAAGAGACCCAGTACTTC. As protein: CATKFGRNRQETQYF.